This record covers a single TCR beta chain. Germline V gene data show CDR1 as GTSNPN and CDR2 as SVGIG (reference sequence). The CDR3 extends over 14 amino acids. Trimming stripped 0 bases from V and 3 bases from J, with 9 bases between. This sample was included in a study of blood T cell repertoires in COVID-19. Study background: Collection of acute and convalescent COVID-19 samples took place in the United States, Italy and Spain. PBMCs, B-cell-depleted T cells, or T cells provided the cDNA or gDNA that made up the material.

Authors' methods: Estimated nucleated cell counts came from reference gene primer amplification. The assay was immunoSEQ multiplex PCR, and TCRdb's table has in-frame clones only and misses some. V, J and clone size derive from that table, while D and trimming were established from the DNA sequence. The sample carries about 250,000 clones, roughly 85% recorded once. The sequence was obtained from a woman in her twenties or thirties with active or convalescent COVID-19. Sequencing input: peripheral blood. V gene TRBV30 combines with J gene TRBJ1-5, with D tentatively TRBD1 (6 bases). This CDR3 is CAWSVRGFNQPQHF. Here the CDR3 DNA reads TGTGCCTGGAGTGTAAGGGGGTTCAATCAGCCCCAGCATTTT.